Reported below is one TCR beta chain. Its matching antigen is unknown. Generated by immunoSEQ multiplex PCR, the TCRdb table keeps only in-frame clones and is missing some. The profile covers 85,000 to 100,000 clones, with 65% to 90% appearing a single time and 10% taken by the ten largest. This sample is part of a study of T cell responses to AZD1222 COVID-19 vaccine. Overall study findings and caveats: Samples come after the peak T cell response, not at day 14.

This CDR3 contains 12 residues. CDR1 and CDR2 (germline): SGHAT, FQNNGV. V was trimmed by 5 bases and J by 8 bases, leaving 7 bases between them. The input for sequencing was peripheral blood, taken on day 0 of AZD1222 vaccination. V is TRBV11-2 and J is TRBJ1-6, with D unclear. This sequence originates from an adult in good health. The CDR3 DNA reads TGTGCCAGCAGCCGACCCCATTCACCCCTCCACTTT. Encoded protein: CASSRPHSPLHF.